This TCR beta chain was identified in a study of control samples from healthy donors and cancer patients. The CDR3 sequence is 13 residues long. From germline, CDR1 is SGHNT and CDR2 YYREEE (reference sequence). The V end lost 6 bases, the J end lost 10 bases, and 14 bases lay between the germline ends. Profiled with immunoSEQ multiplex PCR; TCRdb holds only in-frame clones, not every one. The table shows about 130,000 clones, with more than 90% occurring only once. The receptor was derived from a young man in good health. Sequenced material: blood. V is TRBV5-4 and J is TRBJ1-6; D call uncertain. The CDR3 DNA follows: TGTGCCAGCACCTACGACCGGGAATCACCCCTCCACTTT. Its protein is CASTYDRESPLHF.